This T cell receptor (beta chain) was captured by sequencing in a study of T cells in Graves' hyperthyroidism and ophthalmopathy. About the study: Peripheral blood was acquired at first diagnosis, ahead of any therapy whatsoever.

This CDR3 has 13 residues. The V and J ends lost 6 bases and 5 bases, in that order; junction bases with no gene match: 4. CDR1 is MDHEN and CDR2 is SYDVKM in the germline V gene. This clonotype was seen ten or more times. From RNA transcripts, TCR beta CDR3 regions were amplified. First-round RT-PCR with HTBI primers amplified the TCR CDR3 region. Each CDR3 protein gets one entry after TCRdb re-called the multiplex PCR reads with MiXCR. The sample consists of more than 500,000 distinct CDR3 sequences, approximately 14% of them appearing once. Participants, patients aged 18 to 65, had newly diagnosed hyperthyroidism with a duration under 2 months.

The gene calls are TRBV28 and TRBJ1-2, with TRBD1 matching 9 bases. This sequence originates from a woman aged 40-49 years with Graves' hyperthyroidism. The specimen sequenced was blood. CDR3 in DNA: TGTGCCAGCAGAAGGACAGGGGTGTATGGCTACACCTTC. The encoded protein is CASRRTGVYGYTF.